This T cell receptor beta chain is from a study of early stage breast cancer tumors. Clones were sequenced by immunoSEQ multiplex PCR, and TCRdb holds only the in-frame ones, with some missing. Of some 47,000 clones listed, around 83% are singletons. The receptor's source is a person aged 50 to 59 with breast cancer. Source material: blood.

The CDR3 DNA sequence: TGCGCCAGCAGCTTGCTTTCAGGGGGCGGGGATGGCTACACCTTC. Encoded protein: CASSLLSGGGDGYTF. V gene TRBV5-1 combines with J gene TRBJ1-2; 8 bases are shared with TRBD1. CDR3 length: 15 residues. V lost 1 base, J lost 6 bases, and 8 bases stayed unmatched. The germline V gene encodes CDR1 SGHRS and CDR2 YFSETQ. Combining the CDR3 with reference TRBV5-1 and TRBJ1-2 gives the whole variable domain KAGVTQTPRYLIKTRGQQVTLSCSPISGHRSVSWYQQTPGQGLQFLFEYFSETQRNKGNFPGRFSGRQFSNSRSEMNVSTLELGDSALYLCASSLLSGGGDGYTFGSGTRLTVV.